This T cell receptor beta chain emerged from a study of identical twins. Trimming took 6 bases from V and 1 from J; bases not matched to a gene: 6. The CDR3 is 14 amino acids. Per the germline V gene, CDR1 is ENHRY and CDR2 is SYGVKD. Study-wide results and limits: Reduced insertions were recorded for abundant cord blood beta clonotypes, with no such pattern in memory repertoires.

Each CDR3 protein is one row after TCRdb ran MiXCR on the 5' RACE reads. The data contain 550,000 to 700,000 distinct CDR3 sequences, 21% of them singletons. This clonotype was counted between two and nine times. Its antigen is not identified. The sample also formed part of further work on T cells expressing NK-cell markers. That publication notes: Top CD8+ clonotypes included the dominant CD3+CD56+NKG2C+ clonotypes in several donors. Expanded clones of NKG2C+ T cells had an unclear HCMV specificity.

Specimen: PBMCs. The rearrangement uses TRBV10-3 and TRBJ2-7, with 7 bases that match TRBD2. The sequence was collected from a woman in her late teens or twenties in good health. The chain's CDR3 is CAIRSGDGSYEQYF. The CDR3 DNA follows: TGTGCCATCAGGAGCGGGGATGGTTCCTACGAGCAGTACTTC.